This is a list of T cell receptor beta chains from one sample in a study of shared clonotypes between healthy human individuals. TCRdb's copy holds only in-frame clones and misses some; the assay was immunoSEQ multiplex PCR. This table has about 2 million clones, 85% to 95% appearing once. Sequenced: naive CD8+ T cells sorted from blood. These receptors were collected from a man aged 18 to 29 in good health. Each CDR3 is given with its conserved first and last residue. Each record gives: clone size, V gene, D gene, J gene, CDR3 DNA, CDR3 protein. D genes are given only for firm matches. Part of the rows lack a size; the others show once, few, many or a class for expanded clones.

NA,TRBV5-6,TRBD2,TRBJ2-1,TGTGCCAGCAGCGTGGGACTATTTAGTGAGCAGTTCTTC,CASSVGLFSEQFF
NA,TRBV29-1,NA,TRBJ1-2,TGCAGCGCGGAGGATTACACCCCCGCTAACTATGGCTACACCTTC,CSAEDYTPANYGYTF
NA,TRBV27,NA,TRBJ1-5,TGTGCCAGCAGTTTAGGGGCGCATCAGCCCCAGCATTTT,CASSLGAHQPQHF
NA,TRBV7-9,TRBD2,TRBJ2-1,TGTGCCAGCAGTAAAAGCGGGACGGGCTCCTACAATGAGCAGTTCTTC,CASSKSGTGSYNEQFF
NA,TRBV30,NA,TRBJ1-6,TGTGCCTGGAGTGGGGGTTCACCCCTCCACTTT,CAWSGGSPLHF
NA,TRBV5-6,NA,TRBJ2-2,TGTGCCAGCAGCTTGGTTTACCTTTCTACGAACACCGGGGAGCTGTTTTTT,CASSLVYLSTNTGELFF
NA,TRBV11-2,NA,TRBJ2-7,TGTGCCAGCAGCGACAAACAGGGTGGCTACGAGCAGTACTTC,CASSDKQGGYEQYF
NA,TRBV7-9,NA,TRBJ2-7,TGTGCCAGCAGCTTAGACAGCCAGGGAGTCTACGAGCAGTACTTC,CASSLDSQGVYEQYF
NA,TRBV10-3,NA,TRBJ1-2,TGTGCCATCAGTGATTCAGGGGACTATGGCTACACCTTC,CAISDSGDYGYTF
NA,TRBV28,TRBD1,TRBJ2-7,TGTGCCAGCAGTTGGGGACAGGGACCCCTCGAGCAGTACTTC,CASSWGQGPLEQYF
NA,TRBV19,NA,TRBJ1-5,TGTGCCAGTAGTATAGGGTGGAGCTCGGGGGTTTTTGCTCAGCCCCAGCATTTT,CASSIGWSSGVFAQPQHF
NA,TRBV9,NA,TRBJ2-7,TGTGCCAGCAGCGCGTTCAGGAGTTCCTACGAGCAGTACTTC,CASSAFRSSYEQYF
NA,TRBV27,TRBD2,TRBJ2-1,TGTGCCAGCAGTTTAGCTAGCGGGATTAGGGACGAGCAGTTCTTC,CASSLASGIRDEQFF
NA,TRBV4-3,NA,TRBJ1-5,TGCGCCAGCAGCCCGATAGCGGGGGCCAATCAGCCCCAGCATTTT,CASSPIAGANQPQHF
NA,TRBV30,NA,TRBJ1-4,TGTGCCTGGAGTCCATCGGTGACAAATGAAAAACTGTTTTTT,CAWSPSVTNEKLFF
NA,TRBV4-1,NA,TRBJ2-3,TGCGCCAGCAGCCAAGTCGCTAGCGAGCAAGATACGCAGTATTTT,CASSQVASEQDTQYF
NA,TRBV7-9,NA,TRBJ2-7,TGTGCCAGCGGCCCGGGACAAAACTACGAGCAGTACTTC,CASGPGQNYEQYF
NA,TRBV28,NA,TRBJ2-7,TGTGCCAGCAACCTGGGGGCGCAGGCCGAGCAGTACTTC,CASNLGAQAEQYF
NA,TRBV11-2,TRBD2,TRBJ2-1,TGTGCCAGCAGCTTAGATCCGACTAGCGGGAGGGAATACAATGAGCAGTTCTTC,CASSLDPTSGREYNEQFF
NA,TRBV9,NA,TRBJ1-3,TGTGCCAGCAGCGTCGACGTGGCAGACGGCACCATATATTTT,CASSVDVADGTIYF
few,TRBV7-9,TRBD1,TRBJ1-6,TGTGCCAGCAGCTTAGTGGCAGGGGGCGATTCACCCCTCCACTTT,CASSLVAGGDSPLHF
NA,TRBV28,NA,TRBJ2-7,TGTGCCAGCAGTTCGTCTGTTAGGGGGACCTACGAGCAGTACTTC,CASSSSVRGTYEQYF
once,TRBV28,TRBD1,TRBJ1-4,TGTGCCAGCAGTACCGACAGGGGTCGGGTGGTAGCTAATGAAAAACTGTTTTTT,CASSTDRGRVVANEKLFF
NA,TRBV27,NA,TRBJ1-6,TGTGCCAGCAGTAACTCCCTCTATAATTCACCCCTCCACTTT,CASSNSLYNSPLHF
NA,TRBV11-3,NA,TRBJ2-1,TGTGCCAGCAGCTCCAGGGAGGGGGGCAATGAGCAGTTCTTC,CASSSREGGNEQFF
NA,TRBV10-1,NA,TRBJ2-2,TGCGCCAGCAGTGAGTCGCAGGGAAGATTCGCCGGGGAGCTGTTTTTT,CASSESQGRFAGELFF
NA,TRBV28,TRBD1,TRBJ2-7,TGTGCCAGCAAGGAGACAGGGGGAGGGTACGAGCAGTACTTC,CASKETGGGYEQYF
NA,TRBV29-1,NA,TRBJ2-5,TGCAGCGTTGTTGACGAGACCCAGTACTTC,CSVVDETQYF
NA,TRBV10-3,TRBD2,TRBJ2-1,TGTGCCATCACAGCGACTAGCGGTGAATACAATGAGCAGTTCTTC,CAITATSGEYNEQFF
once,TRBV7-9,NA,TRBJ2-7,TGTGCCAGCAGCTCGGGCGGCGACTCCTACGAGCAGTACTTC,CASSSGGDSYEQYF
NA,TRBV14,TRBD1,TRBJ2-7,TGTGCCAGCAGCTGGACAGGGATTGAGCAGTACTTC,CASSWTGIEQYF
NA,TRBV2,TRBD2,TRBJ2-1,TGTGCCAGCAGTCCGGGACTAGCGTTATACAATGAGCAGTTCTTC,CASSPGLALYNEQFF
NA,TRBV19,NA,TRBJ2-1,TGTGCCAGTAGTGCTCAAACGAACTATGAGCAGTTCTTC,CASSAQTNYEQFF
NA,TRBV5-1,TRBD2,TRBJ2-2,TGCGCCAGCTCGGAACTAGCGGGTTCCGGGACCGGGGAGCTGTTTTTT,CASSELAGSGTGELFF
NA,TRBV5-4,NA,TRBJ2-1,TGTGCCAGCAGCCCGACAGGGGAGGGATACAATGAGCAGTTCTTC,CASSPTGEGYNEQFF
NA,TRBV6-5,NA,TRBJ1-6,TGTGCCAGCAGTTACTCAGGGAATTCACCCCTCCACTTT,CASSYSGNSPLHF
NA,TRBV30,NA,TRBJ2-2,TGTGCCTGGAGTGTCTTTATCGGGGAGCTGTTTTTT,CAWSVFIGELFF
NA,TRBV5-6,NA,TRBJ1-1,TGTGCCAGCAGCTGGACAGAGAACACTGAAGCTTTCTTT,CASSWTENTEAFF
NA,TRBV9,TRBD2,TRBJ2-2,TGTGCCAGCAGCGCGGAAGGCGGGAGCGGGGGTGGCGGGGAGCTGTTTTTT,CASSAEGGSGGGGELFF